This T cell receptor beta chain stems from a study of CD8+CD57+ T cells in acquired aplastic anemia. Study at large: Researchers reported that healthy donors averaged approximately 9.8 million reads for CD4+ cells.

Looked up from germline, CDR1 is LNHNV and CDR2 is YYDKDF (reference sequence). With 3 bases clipped from V and 7 bases from J, the junction kept 6 bases outside the gene matches. This CDR3 comprises 13 residues. CDR3 and TCR beta VDJ profiling relied on genomic DNA as the template. TCRdb redid the calling of the reads with MiXCR, one entry per CDR3 protein. The sample includes about 160,000 distinct CDR3 sequences, around 45% of them seen just once. V usage is TRBV15 and J usage is TRBJ2-7; 7 bases are a match to TRBD1. The sample was sorted CD4+, CD8+, or CD8+CD57+ T cells (not recorded which) from PBMCs. The receptor's source is a human donor in good health. CDR3 sequence: CATSRSTGLEQYF. The CDR3 coding sequence is TGTGCCACCAGCAGGTCGACAGGGCTAGAGCAGTACTTC.